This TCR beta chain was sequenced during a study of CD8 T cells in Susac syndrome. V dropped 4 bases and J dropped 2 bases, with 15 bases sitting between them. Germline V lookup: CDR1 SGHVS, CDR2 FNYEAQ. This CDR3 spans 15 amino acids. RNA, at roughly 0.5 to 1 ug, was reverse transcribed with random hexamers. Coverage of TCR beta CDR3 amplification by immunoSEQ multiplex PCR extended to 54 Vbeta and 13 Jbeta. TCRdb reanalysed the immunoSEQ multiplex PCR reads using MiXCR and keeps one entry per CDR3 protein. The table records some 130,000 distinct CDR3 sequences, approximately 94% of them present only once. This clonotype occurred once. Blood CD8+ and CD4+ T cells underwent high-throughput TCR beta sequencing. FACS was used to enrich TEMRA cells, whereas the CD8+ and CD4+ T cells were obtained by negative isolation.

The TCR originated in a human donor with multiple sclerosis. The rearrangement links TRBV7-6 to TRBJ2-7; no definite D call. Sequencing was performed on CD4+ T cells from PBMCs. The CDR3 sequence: CASSSISPPAYEQYF. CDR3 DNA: TGTGCCAGCAGCTCGATCAGTCCCCCCGCCTACGAGCAGTACTTC.